This passage covers 26 T cell receptor beta chains from one sample sequenced in a study of shared clonotypes between healthy human individuals. Sequencing was performed with immunoSEQ multiplex PCR; in TCRdb, only in-frame clones are kept and a portion is missing. The sample has more than 2,000,000 clones; more than 80% are singletons. Sequencing was performed on naive CD4+ T cells sorted from blood. Subset of the sample: CD45RA+ positively selected. The receptors here all came from a man in his late teens or twenties in good health.

The chain is built from TRBV28 and TRBJ1-3; no clear D gene. The germline CDR1 and CDR2 sequences are MDHEN and SYDVKM. V was clipped by 10 bases and J by 0 bases, with 10 bases between them. CDR3 length equals 13 residues. Written as DNA, the CDR3 is TGTGCCACCCTTGAGAACTCTGGAAACACCATATATTTT. Translated: CATLENSGNTIYF.

This clone was seen only a few times. The chain couples TRBV18 to TRBJ1-1; TRBD1 is a possible D gene (6 bases). The V and J ends lost 5 bases and 4 bases respectively, with 14 bases between them. Germline CDR1 and CDR2: KGHSH and LQKENI. This CDR3 contains 14 residues. The CDR3 nucleotides are TGTGCCAGCTCAGAAAAGGGGGTTGGCACTGAAGCTTTCTTT. Amino acid sequence: CASSEKGVGTEAFF.

Of note for this clone: Different DNA sequences within this sample yield the same CDR3. This chain uses TRBV5-4 with TRBJ2-7; D perhaps matches TRBD2 (6 bases). V was trimmed by 0 bases and J by 0 bases, leaving 10 bases between them. The V gene's germline CDR1 is SGHNT and CDR2 YYREEE (reference sequence). The CDR3 loop spans 15 amino acids. CDR3 in amino acids: CASSLGGLSSYEQYF. For the CDR3, the DNA is TGTGCCAGCAGCTTGGGGGGACTGAGCTCCTACGAGCAGTACTTC.

This chain joins TRBV28 and TRBJ1-5; 7 bases map to TRBD1. Germline loops: CDR1 MDHEN, CDR2 SYDVKM. The CDR3 spans 20 residues. Germline trimming cut 7 bases from V and 0 bases from J; bases unmatched to any gene: 21. CDR3 protein: CASTYRNSKGAQYSNQPQHF. The CDR3 DNA reads TGTGCCAGCACCTACCGAAACTCCAAGGGGGCCCAATATAGCAATCAGCCCCAGCATTTT.

The chain carries TRBV11-1 and TRBJ1-5; possible D gene TRBD1, 5 bases. The V gene lost 5 bases and the J gene lost 4 bases, with 9 bases spanning the gap. The CDR3 sequence is 13 residues long. From germline, CDR1 is SGHAT and CDR2 FQDESV (reference sequence). The CDR3 DNA is TGTGCCAGCAGCCGGGGGGGGAATCAGCCCCAGCATTTT. Residues: CASSRGGNQPQHF.

This rearrangement joins TRBV11-2 to TRBJ2-5; a weak D match, TRBD2 (6 bases). Trimming removed 3 bases at V and 8 bases at J, with 16 bases between. The CDR3 length is 14 residues. CDR1 SGHAT and CDR2 FQNNGV come from the germline V gene. CDR3 in amino acids: CASSFESGTPTQYF. CDR3 nucleotides: TGTGCCAGCAGCTTTGAATCCGGGACTCCAACCCAGTACTTC.

CDR3: CASSGHRFPSYEQYF. The CDR3 nucleotides read TGTGCCAGCAGTGGCCACAGGTTCCCCTCCTACGAGCAGTACTTC. The chain couples TRBV6-1 to TRBJ2-7; tentatively, D is TRBD1 (5 bases). Looked up from germline, CDR1 is MNHNS and CDR2 is SASEGT. The ends were cut back, 4 bases at V and 0 bases at J, with 13 bases in the middle. The CDR3 runs 15 residues.

The chain uses TRBV5-5 and TRBJ2-2; D is undetermined. Trimming stripped 1 base from V and 3 bases from J, with 4 bases between. The CDR3 spans 13 residues. Germline V gene lookup returns CDR1 SGHKS and CDR2 YYEKEE (reference sequence). The CDR3 nucleotides read TGTGCCAGCAGCTTGCTGGACACCGGGGAGCTGTTTTTT. Its protein is CASSLLDTGELFF.

The genes are TRBV7-2 and TRBJ2-5, with TRBD1 as a possible D gene (6 bases). V lost 3 bases and J lost 10, with 18 bases in between. Germline V lookup: CDR1 SGHTA, CDR2 FQGNSA. The CDR3 covers 14 residues. CDR3 sequence reads: CASSFTGWDRSQYF. CDR3 DNA sequence: TGTGCCAGCAGCTTTACAGGGTGGGATCGGAGCCAGTACTTC.

This clone was seen a single time. The chain combines TRBV4-3 with TRBJ2-7; D may be TRBD1 (5 bases). The germline V and J ends were trimmed by 4 bases and 1 base, with 23 bases remaining between them. CDR1 is LGHNA and CDR2 is YSLEER in the germline V gene. The CDR3 spans 18 residues. The CDR3, as DNA: TGCGCCAGCAGCCCAGGGTGGGGAAGCGAAGGGTTTTCCTACGAGCAGTACTTC. Encoded protein: CASSPGWGSEGFSYEQYF.

The CDR3 region is CASSQEVWREYGEQYF. CDR3 nucleotides: TGCGCCAGCAGCCAAGAGGTTTGGCGGGAGTATGGCGAGCAGTACTTC. The chain is built from TRBV4-1 and TRBJ2-7, with 7 nucleotides matching TRBD2. Unmatched junction bases numbered 11, after V lost 0 bases and J lost 6 bases. The CDR3 totals 16 residues. The germline CDR1 and CDR2 sequences are MGHRA and YSYEKL.

The chain uses TRBV4-2 and TRBJ2-2; 7 nucleotides match TRBD2. Germline CDR1 LGHNA, CDR2 YNFKEQ. The CDR3 contains 16 residues. Germline trimming cut 4 bases from V and 8 bases from J; bases unmatched to any gene: 13. CDR3 in amino acids: CASSRDGTTPPGELFF. CDR3 sequence (DNA): TGTGCCAGCAGCCGGGACGGGACTACCCCTCCGGGGGAGCTGTTTTTT.

The chain employs TRBV6-1 and TRBJ1-6; D remains ambiguous. From germline, CDR1 is MNHNS and CDR2 SASEGT. This CDR3 contains 14 residues. V was cut by 7 bases and J by 0 bases, with 7 bases left in between. The CDR3, as DNA: TGTGCCAGCAAGGAGAGCTCCTATAATTCACCCCTCCACTTT. It codes for CASKESSYNSPLHF.

The chain is built from TRBV5-1 and TRBJ2-1; 12 nucleotides line up with TRBD2. Germline V lookup: CDR1 SGHRS, CDR2 YFSETQ. There are 18 residues in the CDR3. The V gene end was trimmed by 2 bases and the J gene end by 3 bases; junction bases not matched to a gene: 9. The CDR3 nucleotides read TGCGCCAGCAGCTTTCCTAGCGGGAGGGCCCGCGGCTACAATGAGCAGTTCTTC. Translation gives CASSFPSGRARGYNEQFF.

V usage is TRBV2 and J usage is TRBJ2-5, with D uncertain. The CDR3 runs to 14 residues. V was trimmed by 4 bases and J by 9 bases, leaving 18 bases between them. Germline lookup yields CDR1 SNHLY and CDR2 FYNNEI. CDR3 sequence: CASSVRTPASSQYF. The CDR3 bases are TGTGCCAGCAGTGTGAGGACCCCCGCATCGTCCCAGTACTTC.

Worth noting for this clone: Distinct nucleotide sequences in the sample also encode this CDR3. This sequence joins TRBV2 and TRBJ1-5; D not certain. CDR1 is SNHLY and CDR2 is FYNNEI in the germline V gene. CDR3 length: 13 residues. Trimming left V 5 bases short and J 0 bases short, with 5 bases between. CDR3 amino acids: CASSRDSNQPQHF. In DNA, the CDR3 is TGTGCCAGCAGTAGGGATAGCAATCAGCCCCAGCATTTT.

Notes on this clone: Other DNA sequences in this specimen translate into the identical CDR3. V gene TRBV4-1 combines with J gene TRBJ2-1, with 10 bases fitting TRBD1. Germline-derived CDR1 and CDR2 are MGHRA and YSYEKL. The CDR3 length is 14 residues. Trimming at V came to 1 base and at J to 7 bases, leaving 1 base not matched to a gene. The CDR3 loop is CASSQGTGGNEQFF. CDR3 nucleotide sequence: TGCGCCAGCAGCCAAGGGACAGGGGGGAATGAGCAGTTCTTC.

V gene TRBV9 combines with J gene TRBJ1-2; D is unclear. This CDR3 spans 11 amino acids. Germline V gene sequence: CDR1 SGDLS, CDR2 YYNGEE. V lost 9 bases and J 4 bases, leaving 10 bases between the germline ends. Here the CDR3 DNA reads TGTGCCATAGGTGTGAGCTATGGCTACACCTTC. This translates into CAIGVSYGYTF.

The chain recombines TRBV10-1 with TRBJ2-5; 13 positions match TRBD2. The CDR3 consists of 18 residues. CDR1 is WNHNN and CDR2 is SYGVQD in the germline V gene (reference sequence). With V trimmed by 2 bases and J by 5 bases, 11 bases remained unmatched. CDR3: CASSEGTSGAGARETQYF. As DNA, the CDR3 is TGCGCCAGCAGTGAGGGGACTAGCGGGGCCGGGGCGCGGGAGACCCAGTACTTC.

This chain connects TRBV2 to TRBJ2-1; 9 bases agree with TRBD2. V lost 7 bases to trimming and J lost 7 bases; unmatched junction nucleotides: 11. The CDR3 is 15 amino acids. Germline lookup yields CDR1 SNHLY and CDR2 FYNNEI. The CDR3 nucleotides are TGTGCCAGCAAGCGGGGGGAGGGCCCTGGAAATGAGCAGTTCTTC. Residues: CASKRGEGPGNEQFF.

Comment on this clone: Compared with germline, one end of the junction differs, possibly owing to a read error. The chain has TRBV20-1 and TRBJ1-4; 9 bases are a match to TRBD1. CDR3 length: 10 amino acids. Germline lookup yields CDR1 DFQATT and CDR2 SNEGSKA (reference sequence). For the CDR3, the DNA is TGCAGTGCTGGAGACAGGGGGCTGTTTTTT. Protein sequence: CSAGDRGLFF.

This chain connects TRBV12-5 to TRBJ1-3; weak D call: TRBD1 (6 bases). V lost 6 bases, J lost 2 bases, and 20 bases lay in between. The germline V gene has CDR1 LGHNT and CDR2 FRNRAP. The CDR3 has 17 amino acids. This chain's CDR3 is CASGHTGIRGPGNTIYF. DNA of the CDR3: TGTGCTAGTGGCCATACGGGGATCAGGGGCCCTGGAAACACCATATATTTT.

This chain links TRBV2 with TRBJ1-5, with no clear D. Per the germline V gene, CDR1 is SNHLY and CDR2 is FYNNEI. The germline V and J ends were trimmed by 0 bases and 0 bases, with 6 bases remaining between them. The CDR3 covers 15 residues. The CDR3 spells CASSEAGSSNQPQHF. The CDR3 DNA is TGTGCCAGCAGTGAAGCAGGGTCTAGCAATCAGCCCCAGCATTTT.

The V and J genes are TRBV5-1 and TRBJ1-6; no clear D gene. V was trimmed by 4 bases and J by 7 bases, leaving 6 bases between them. The CDR3 extends over 12 amino acids. From germline, CDR1 is SGHRS and CDR2 YFSETQ. CDR3 bases: TGCGCCAGCAGCGATGGAAATTCACCCCTCCACTTT. Protein product: CASSDGNSPLHF.

Comments on this clone: Other nucleotide sequences in the sample specify the same CDR3. This chain uses TRBV11-2 with TRBJ2-7; possible D gene TRBD2, 6 bases. The CDR3 has 14 residues. The V gene lost 1 base and the J gene lost 1 base, with 8 bases spanning the gap. Looked up from germline, CDR1 is SGHAT and CDR2 is FQNNGV. The CDR3 region is CASSLVGGSYEQYF. In DNA form, the CDR3 reads TGTGCCAGCAGCTTAGTGGGGGGATCCTACGAGCAGTACTTC. The full variable domain, in which reference TRBV11-2 and TRBJ2-7 provide the parts outside the CDR3, is EAGVAQSPRYKIIEKRQSVAFWCNPISGHATLYWYQQILGQGPKLLIQFQNNGVVDDSQLPKDRFSAERLKGVDSTLKIQPAKLEDSAVYLCASSLVGGSYEQYFGPGTRLTVT.

This chain connects TRBV10-3 to TRBJ2-3; 11 bases fit TRBD1. V shed 6 bases, J shed 5 bases, and the junction held 7 bases outside the gene matches. Germline CDR1 ENHRY, CDR2 SYGVKD. CDR3 length: 15 amino acids. The CDR3 DNA reads as TGTGCCATCAGGCCGGGACAGGGGGGAGGAGATACGCAGTATTTT. This encodes CAIRPGQGGGDTQYF.